These 30 T cell receptor beta chains were sequenced from one sample in a study of radiotherapy plus CTLA-4 blockade in lung cancer. Sequenced by immunoSEQ multiplex PCR; TCRdb stores in-frame clones only, minus some. The table has around 110,000 clones, 85% to 90% seen once. The material was peripheral blood, obtained from a patient treated with radiotherapy plus ipilimumab. The receptors shown here come from a human donor with non-small cell lung cancer that progressed on radiotherapy plus ipilimumab.

This chain links TRBV7-9 with TRBJ2-5; D is unresolved. V gave up 3 bases and J gave up 5 bases, with 7 bases separating them. The CDR3 sequence is 12 residues long. In germline, CDR1 is SEHNR, CDR2 FQNEAQ (reference sequence). The CDR3 sequence: CASSFSLETQYF. The CDR3 nucleotides read TGTGCCAGCAGCTTTTCATTGGAGACCCAGTACTTC. The full variable domain, with the rest looked up from reference TRBV7-9 and TRBJ2-5, is DTGVSQNPRHKITKRGQNVTFRCDPISEHNRLYWYRQTLGQGPEFLTYFQNEAQLEKSRLLSDRFSAERPKGSFSTLEIQRTEQGDSAMYLCASSFSLETQYFGPGTRLLVL.

J is TRBJ1-2 and V is TRBV18, with no clear D. Germline loops: CDR1 KGHSH, CDR2 LQKENI. Trimming cost V 2 bases and J 2 bases, with 12 bases left between them. This CDR3 spans 15 amino acids. The CDR3 here is CASSPFIQQNYGYTF. The DNA of the CDR3 is TGTGCCAGCTCACCATTCATACAGCAAAACTATGGCTACACCTTC.

The genes are TRBV6-5 and TRBJ1-2; TRBD1 aligns across 8 bases. This CDR3 spans 13 amino acids. Trimming removed 7 bases from V and 7 bases from J; junction bases left unmatched: 8. The V gene's germline CDR1 is MNHEY and CDR2 SVGAGI. The CDR3 DNA reads TGTGCCAGCATTGACAGGGGAGGGGGTGGCTACACCTTC. It translates to CASIDRGGGGYTF.

This chain uses TRBV6-1 with TRBJ2-1, with TRBD2 matching 11 bases. The CDR3 spans 15 residues. Germline CDR1 and CDR2: MNHNS and SASEGT. With 4 bases clipped from V and 5 bases from J, the junction kept 4 bases outside the gene matches. CDR3 in amino acids: CASSVLAGVDNEQFF. CDR3 sequence (DNA): TGTGCCAGCAGTGTACTAGCGGGAGTTGACAATGAGCAGTTCTTC.

The V gene is TRBV7-2, the J gene TRBJ1-1; TRBD1 aligns across 7 bases. CDR1 and CDR2 from the germline V gene are SGHTA and FQGNSA. With V trimmed by 4 bases and J by 0 bases, 5 bases remained unmatched. This CDR3 spans 15 amino acids. The CDR3 protein is CASSSLGQMNTEAFF. The CDR3, as DNA: TGTGCCAGCAGCTCGCTGGGACAGATGAACACTGAAGCTTTCTTT.

The chain carries TRBV5-1 and TRBJ1-4; 7 bases align to TRBD1. The CDR3 covers 16 residues. V dropped 0 bases and J dropped 5; count of bases not matched to a gene: 7. The germline V gene has CDR1 SGHRS and CDR2 YFSETQ. The CDR3: CASSLEADRINEKLFF. DNA of the CDR3: TGCGCCAGCAGCTTGGAAGCGGACAGGATAAATGAAAAACTGTTTTTT.

The CDR3 coding sequence is TGTGCCAGCTCACCTTTAACAGGACGGAACACCGGGGAGCTGTTTTTT. Encoded protein: CASSPLTGRNTGELFF. The rearrangement links TRBV18 to TRBJ2-2, with D possibly being TRBD1 (5 bases). Germline V CDR1 and CDR2: KGHSH, LQKENI. V was cut by 3 bases and J by 1 base, with 12 bases left in between. There are 16 residues in the CDR3. The full variable domain, with the rest looked up from reference TRBV18 and TRBJ2-2, is NAGVMQNPRHLVRRRGQEARLRCSPMKGHSHVYWYRQLPEEGLKFMVYLQKENIIDESGMPKERFSAEFPKEGPSILRIQQVVRGDSAAYFCASSPLTGRNTGELFFGEGSRLTVL.

The rearrangement links TRBV10-3 to TRBJ1-3, with TRBD1 identical over 9 bases. The CDR3 is made up of 12 amino acids. In germline, CDR1 is ENHRY, CDR2 SYGVKD. With V trimmed by 6 bases and J by 8 bases, 2 bases remained unmatched. The CDR3 DNA is TGTGCCATCAGAGGACAGGGGCACACCATATATTTT. It yields the protein CAIRGQGHTIYF.

This clone was observed once. The chain links TRBV6-4 to TRBJ1-2; a possible D gene is TRBD1 (6 bases). The germline gives CDR1 MRHNA, CDR2 SNTAGT. This CDR3 contains 16 residues. Trimming shortened V by 0 bases and J by 5 bases, and 16 bases separated the two germline ends. Written as DNA, the CDR3 is TGTGCCAGCAGTGACTCTAACAGGGTGGACGTGTATGGCTACACCTTC. Encoded protein: CASSDSNRVDVYGYTF.

The chain links TRBV2 to TRBJ2-1; tentatively, D is TRBD2 (5 bases). The CDR3 covers 11 residues. The ends were cut back, 5 bases at V and 15 bases at J, with 14 bases in the middle. Looked up from germline, CDR1 is SNHLY and CDR2 is FYNNEI. The DNA of the CDR3 is TGTGCCAGCAGTTCGTCGGGAAAGCTGTTCTTC. Amino acid sequence: CASSSSGKLFF.

The genes are TRBV11-2 and TRBJ2-3; D unresolved. The V gene lost 5 bases and the J gene lost 3 bases, with 15 bases spanning the gap. Germline V lookup: CDR1 SGHAT, CDR2 FQNNGV. The CDR3 contains 15 residues. CDR3 sequence reads: CASSPRDSYTDTQYF. CDR3 DNA: TGTGCCAGCAGCCCTCGTGACTCCTATACAGATACGCAGTATTTT.

The chain is built from TRBV18 and TRBJ2-7; 8 nucleotides align to TRBD1. This CDR3 has 14 residues. V shed 3 bases and J 2 bases; nucleotides not matched to a gene: 3. Germline V gene lookup returns CDR1 KGHSH and CDR2 LQKENI. The CDR3 sequence: CASSPATGAYEQYF. In DNA, the CDR3 is TGTGCCAGCTCACCTGCGACAGGGGCCTACGAGCAGTACTTC.

The chain uses TRBV9 and TRBJ2-7, with 10 bases identical to TRBD1. The length of the CDR3 is 16 residues. After removal of 0 bases from V and 3 bases from J, the junction contained 6 bases not matched to a gene. Germline CDR1 is SGDLS and CDR2 is YYNGEE. CDR3 bases: TGTGCCAGCAGCGTAGGAGGACAGGGGGGTATCTACGAGCAGTACTTC. It specifies CASSVGGQGGIYEQYF. Variable domain in full (rest from reference TRBV9 and TRBJ2-7): DSGVTQTPKHLITATGQRVTLRCSPRSGDLSVYWYQQSLDQGLQFLIQYYNGEERAKGNILERFSAQQFPDLHSELNLSSLELGDSALYFCASSVGGQGGIYEQYFGPGTRLTVT.

The V call is TRBV25-1, the J call TRBJ1-5; D might be TRBD1 (5 bases). V lost 4 bases, J lost 5 bases, and 6 bases lay in between. This CDR3 spans 12 amino acids. CDR1 and CDR2 (germline): MGHDK, SYGVNS. For the CDR3, the DNA is TGTGCCAGCAGTGTGGGGGATCAGCCCCAGCATTTT. As protein: CASSVGDQPQHF.

The CDR3 here is CASSLAGTGTEAFF. CDR3 sequence (DNA): TGTGCCAGTAGTCTCGCAGGGACAGGAACTGAAGCTTTCTTT. The chain uses TRBV19 and TRBJ1-1; TRBD1 matches at 8 bases. CDR3 length equals 14 residues. V shed 5 bases, J shed 5 bases, and the junction held 7 bases outside the gene matches. Germline assignment: CDR1 LNHDA and CDR2 SQIVND (reference sequence).

The chain recombines TRBV7-8 with TRBJ2-5; D gene ambiguous. Trimming left V 1 base short and J 0 bases short, with 18 bases between. This CDR3 has 18 amino acids. Germline loops: CDR1 SGHVS, CDR2 FQNEAQ. This chain's CDR3 is CASSLVNLFLTYQETQYF. CDR3 sequence (DNA): TGTGCCAGCAGCTTAGTTAACCTGTTTTTGACATACCAAGAGACCCAGTACTTC.

V usage is TRBV2 and J usage is TRBJ1-1; D gene unclear. Per the germline V gene, CDR1 is SNHLY and CDR2 is FYNNEI. CDR3 length: 18 amino acids. The V and J ends lost 3 bases and 1 base respectively, with 21 bases between them. The CDR3 spells CASSDLLLAGSGNTEAFF. CDR3 sequence (DNA): TGTGCCAGCAGTGATCTCTTACTGGCGGGGTCCGGGAACACTGAAGCTTTCTTT.

The rearrangement joins TRBV15 to TRBJ2-6; 11 bases agree with TRBD1. This CDR3 has 19 amino acids. CDR1 LNHNV and CDR2 YYDKDF come from the germline V gene (reference sequence). V was pared by 3 bases and J by 0 bases, with 7 bases of the junction left unmatched. This CDR3 reads CATSSDGQGALSGANVLTF. In nucleotides, the CDR3 is TGTGCCACCAGCAGCGATGGACAGGGGGCCCTCTCTGGGGCCAACGTCCTGACTTTC.

The chain is built from TRBV5-1 and TRBJ2-7; 8 bases are a match to TRBD2. Germline lookup yields CDR1 SGHRS and CDR2 YFSETQ. Germline trimming cut 4 bases from V and 4 bases from J; bases unmatched to any gene: 10. The CDR3 extends over 15 amino acids. CDR3 sequence: CASSPETGGRYEQYF. DNA of the CDR3: TGCGCCAGCAGCCCGGAGACGGGAGGGAGATACGAGCAGTACTTC. The variable domain in full, completed from reference TRBV5-1 and TRBJ2-7, reads KAGVTQTPRYLIKTRGQQVTLSCSPISGHRSVSWYQQTPGQGLQFLFEYFSETQRNKGNFPGRFSGRQFSNSRSEMNVSTLELGDSALYLCASSPETGGRYEQYFGPGTRLTVT.

The chain combines TRBV7-8 with TRBJ2-7; TRBD2 matches at 8 bases. V was pared by 5 bases and J by 0 bases, with 12 bases of the junction left unmatched. This CDR3 spans 17 amino acids. The germline V gene encodes CDR1 SGHVS and CDR2 FQNEAQ. DNA of the CDR3: TGTGCCAGCAGCACCCCCCGGGCGGGGGGCACCTCCTACGAGCAGTACTTC. Amino acid sequence: CASSTPRAGGTSYEQYF. Filled out from reference TRBV7-8 and TRBJ2-7, the complete variable domain reads GAGVSQSPRYKVAKRGQDVALRCDPISGHVSLFWYQQALGQGPEFLTYFQNEAQLDKSGLPSDRFFAERPEGSVSTLKIQRTQQEDSAVYLCASSTPRAGGTSYEQYFGPGTRLTVT.

The rearrangement uses TRBV27 and TRBJ1-3; tentatively, D is TRBD1 (5 bases). Trimming cost V 3 bases and J 3 bases, with 9 bases left between them. The CDR3 contains 14 residues. From germline, CDR1 is MNHEY and CDR2 SMNVEV (reference sequence). The CDR3 is CASSLRGVGNTIYF. The CDR3 coding sequence is TGTGCCAGCAGTTTGAGAGGGGTTGGAAACACCATATATTTT.

The CDR3 reads CASSQQRHLYEQYF. In DNA form, the CDR3 reads TGTGCCAGCTCACAGCAGCGGCATTTATACGAGCAGTACTTC. This chain connects TRBV18 to TRBJ2-7, with TRBD2 as a possible D gene (5 bases). The CDR3 has 14 amino acids. V lost 4 bases and J lost 4, with 14 bases in between. The germline V gene has CDR1 KGHSH and CDR2 LQKENI.

This clone showed up just once. This sequence joins TRBV12-5 and TRBJ2-7; 8 nucleotides align to TRBD1. V shed 2 bases, J shed 4 bases, and the junction held 13 bases outside the gene matches. Germline assignment: CDR1 LGHNT and CDR2 FRNRAP. The CDR3 is 17 amino acids. The CDR3 sequence: CASGLTRRGQGAYEQYF. The DNA of the CDR3 is TGTGCTAGTGGTTTGACGAGGCGGGGTCAGGGGGCTTACGAGCAGTACTTC.

The V gene is TRBV27, the J gene TRBJ2-1, with D unresolved. The CDR3 extends over 13 amino acids. Trimming stripped 6 bases from V and 2 bases from J, with 8 bases between. Germline lookup yields CDR1 MNHEY and CDR2 SMNVEV (reference sequence). The chain's CDR3 is CASRIGAYNEQFF. CDR3 nucleotides: TGTGCCAGCAGGATTGGGGCCTACAATGAGCAGTTCTTC.

This chain joins TRBV30 and TRBJ2-7, with a tentative D call TRBD1 (6 bases). Germline V gene data show CDR1 as GTSNPN and CDR2 as SVGIG (reference sequence). This CDR3 comprises 13 residues. Trimming shortened V by 0 bases and J by 0 bases, and 6 bases separated the two germline ends. CDR3 protein: CAWSVQGSYEQYF. The CDR3 DNA follows: TGTGCCTGGAGTGTACAGGGCTCCTACGAGCAGTACTTC.

The gene calls are TRBV4-2 and TRBJ2-1; TRBD2 might be the D (5 bases). The CDR3 is 14 residues long. The germline CDR1 and CDR2 sequences are LGHNA and YNFKEQ. V was clipped by 1 base and J by 9 bases, with 13 bases between them. CDR3 sequence reads: CASSQVAPGGEQFF. The CDR3 region has the DNA TGTGCCAGCAGCCAAGTGGCCCCCGGAGGTGAGCAGTTCTTC.

The chain has TRBV2 and TRBJ1-2; tentatively, D is TRBD1 (5 bases). Deletions cut 7 bases from V and 8 bases from J, with 14 bases between. The CDR3 runs 12 residues. Germline V gives CDR1 SNHLY, CDR2 FYNNEI. As DNA, the CDR3 is TGTGCCAGCACCGCAGGGATCAGAGGCTACACCTTC. Its protein product is CASTAGIRGYTF. Supplemented by reference TRBV2 and TRBJ1-2, the full variable domain reads EPEVTQTPSHQVTQMGQEVILRCVPISNHLYFYWYRQILGQKVEFLVSFYNNEISEKSEIFDDQFSVERPDGSNFTLKIRSTKLEDSAMYFCASTAGIRGYTFGSGTRLTVV.

The chain joins TRBV6-5 to TRBJ1-2; D might be TRBD1 (5 bases). Germline V CDR1 and CDR2: MNHEY, SVGAGI. CDR3 length equals 12 residues. Trimming left V 4 bases short and J 9 bases short, with 12 bases between. CDR3 DNA: TGTGCCAGCAGTTCACCCAAGGACAGCTACACCTTC. Translated: CASSSPKDSYTF.

The genes are TRBV2 and TRBJ2-2, with 8 positions matching TRBD1. CDR1 and CDR2 (germline): SNHLY, FYNNEI. CDR3 length equals 18 residues. V lost 5 bases and J lost 6; bases outside the gene matches: 17. The CDR3 reads CASSPNFGQGGGPGELFF. As DNA, the CDR3 is TGTGCCAGCAGTCCCAATTTCGGACAGGGTGGGGGCCCCGGGGAGCTGTTTTTT.

CDR3 residues: CASSPTVGELFF. CDR3 in DNA: TGCGCCAGCAGTCCTACGGTCGGGGAGCTGTTTTTT. The chain employs TRBV10-1 and TRBJ2-2; D not certain. The V end lost 5 bases, the J end lost 7 bases, and 8 bases lay between the germline ends. The length of the CDR3 is 12 residues. Germline-derived CDR1 and CDR2 are WNHNN and SYGVQD (reference sequence).